These 29 T cell receptor beta chains came from one sample sequenced in a study of early T cells in non-severe SARS-CoV-2 infection. TCRdb re-analysed the 5' RACE reads in MiXCR, keeping a single row per CDR3 protein. The profile covers approximately 69,000 distinct CDR3 sequences, with over 9% appearing a single time and about 4% taken by the ten largest. The sequenced sample was whole blood. These receptors were collected from an adult who was a healthcare worker with PCR-confirmed SARS-CoV-2 infection or an uninfected control (not recorded which).

This clonotype has at least ten counts. V and J are TRBV28 and TRBJ1-1, with a tentative D call TRBD1 (5 bases). Germline CDR1 MDHEN, CDR2 SYDVKM. The V gene lost 3 bases and the J gene lost 2 bases, with 10 bases spanning the gap. This CDR3 region has 14 residues. This CDR3 is CASSFWQGNTEAFF. CDR3 nucleotide sequence: TGTGCCAGCAGTTTCTGGCAGGGTAACACTGAAGCTTTCTTT.

V gene TRBV7-8 combines with J gene TRBJ1-1, with a possible D match to TRBD1 (5 bases). Germline CDR1 reads SGHVS; CDR2 reads FQNEAQ. The CDR3 runs to 15 residues. With 5 bases removed from V and 5 bases from J, the gap between germline ends came to 18 bases. CDR3 amino acids: CASSQMGGERTEAFF. The CDR3 DNA reads as TGTGCCAGCAGCCAAATGGGGGGTGAACGGACTGAAGCTTTCTTT.

Ten or more counts support this clonotype. The chain links TRBV6-2 or TRBV6-3 to TRBJ1-5, with D hard to call. V gave up 8 bases and J gave up 3 bases, with 11 bases separating them. Germline V lookup: CDR1 MNHEY, CDR2 SVGEGT. The CDR3 runs 13 residues. The CDR3, as DNA: TGTGCCAGCGGGTTTCTTGTCAATCAGCCCCAGCATTTT. Encoded protein: CASGFLVNQPQHF.

As DNA, the CDR3 is TGTGCCACCAGTGAAGCTGGGACAGCTGAAAGCACAGATACGCAGTATTTT. Its translation: CATSEAGTAESTDTQYF. This chain connects TRBV24-1 to TRBJ2-3; 7 positions agree with TRBD1. The CDR3 is 17 amino acids. Trimming removed 4 bases from V and 0 bases from J; junction bases left unmatched: 9. Germline CDR1 reads KGHDR; CDR2 reads SFDVKD.

This clonotype was recorded many times. This chain uses TRBV30 with TRBJ2-3; TRBD2 matches at 8 bases. Germline values: CDR1 GTSNPN, CDR2 SVGIG (reference sequence). The J segment lost 4 bases and the V segment lost 4 bases, leaving 10 bases of the junction unmatched. The CDR3 is 15 amino acids. In DNA form, the CDR3 reads TGTGCCTGGAACCAGGGGAGCGGGAGCGCAGATACGCAGTATTTT. It encodes CAWNQGSGSADTQYF.

This clonotype was seen a few times. The chain recombines TRBV28 with TRBJ2-5; tentative D call: TRBD2 (7 bases). V was cut by 7 bases and J by 4 bases, with 19 bases left in between. Germline CDR1 and CDR2: MDHEN and SYDVKM. This CDR3 is built from 15 residues. For the CDR3, the DNA is TGTGCCAGCACCCTCGGAGAGGGGGGGCCAGAGACCCAGTACTTC. Translation gives CASTLGEGGPETQYF.

V usage is TRBV24-1 and J usage is TRBJ1-3, with D uncertain. V was shortened by 4 bases and J by 1 base, with 10 bases between the two germline ends. From germline, CDR1 is KGHDR and CDR2 SFDVKD. This CDR3 has 15 residues. The CDR3 DNA reads TGTGCCACCAGTGACCCGACCAGATCTGGAAACACCATATATTTT. Amino acids: CATSDPTRSGNTIYF.

V gene TRBV27 combines with J gene TRBJ2-4, with D possibly being TRBD1 or TRBD2 (5 bases each). The CDR3 contains 13 residues. The germline CDR1 and CDR2 sequences are MNHEY and SMNVEV (reference sequence). The V end was cut by 6 bases, the J end by 7 bases, with 13 bases between. The CDR3 nucleotides read TGTGCCAGCAGCCCTAGGGGACCGAACATTCAGTACTTC. This encodes CASSPRGPNIQYF.

In its sample, this clonotype was seen a few times. The chain is built from TRBV5-4 and TRBJ2-5; D gene unclear. Germline CDR1 reads SGHNT; CDR2 reads YYREEE (reference sequence). V was cut by 2 bases and J by 5 bases, with 19 bases left in between. CDR3 size: 16 residues. CDR3 nucleotides: TGTGCCAGCAGCTTTGCCGTTGGCGGCGCGGCGGAGACCCAGTACTTC. It specifies CASSFAVGGAAETQYF.

This clonotype was counted ten times or more. The genes are TRBV18 and TRBJ1-1; D is possibly TRBD1 (6 bases). Germline CDR1 is KGHSH and CDR2 is LQKENI. The CDR3 runs 14 residues. The V end was cut by 6 bases, the J end by 1 base, with 12 bases between. The CDR3 sequence: CASSQDRKNTEAFF. CDR3 bases: TGTGCCAGCTCGCAGGACAGAAAGAACACTGAAGCTTTCTTT.

Details on this clonotype: A read error may explain this, as a much larger clone is one base away. This sequence joins TRBV15 and TRBJ2-3; 7 bases map to TRBD2. The germline CDR1 and CDR2 sequences are LNHNV and YYDKDF (reference sequence). The CDR3 is made up of 15 amino acids. The CDR3 loop reads CVTKGYGRAEDTQYF. The CDR3, as DNA: TGTGTCACCAAAGGCTATGGGAGGGCTGAAGATACGCAGTATTTT.

The chain couples TRBV7-9 to TRBJ2-6; D might be TRBD1 or TRBD2, each matching 5 bases. In germline, CDR1 is SEHNR, CDR2 FQNEAQ (reference sequence). V gave up 4 bases and J gave up 2 bases, with 15 bases separating them. This CDR3 is 17 amino acids long. The CDR3 here is CASSSRDQVPGANVLTF. The CDR3 DNA is TGTGCCAGCAGCTCCCGGGACCAGGTCCCTGGGGCCAACGTCCTGACTTTC.

This clonotype came up many times. V is TRBV7-9 and J is TRBJ2-6; D gene unclear. The ends were cut back, 8 bases at V and 4 bases at J, with 9 bases in the middle. CDR3 length equals 13 residues. CDR1 SEHNR and CDR2 FQNEAQ come from the germline V gene (reference sequence). Here the CDR3 reads CASCPSGANVLTF. CDR3 DNA: TGTGCCAGCTGCCCGTCCGGGGCCAACGTCCTGACTTTC.

This clonotype was counted at least ten times. This rearrangement joins TRBV20-1 to TRBJ2-3; D might be TRBD2 (7 bases). This CDR3 is 13 amino acids long. Per germline, CDR1 DFQATT and CDR2 SNEGSKA (reference sequence). The ends were cut back, 5 bases at V and 5 bases at J, with 14 bases in the middle. The CDR3 is CSASGGGGDTQYF. CDR3 bases: TGCAGTGCTTCCGGAGGGGGGGGAGATACGCAGTATTTT.

A remark on this clonotype: A read error may explain this, as a much larger clone is one base away. The chain carries TRBV7-6 and TRBJ2-7; the D is unclear. This CDR3 region has 14 residues. Germline V gene sequence: CDR1 SGHVS, CDR2 FNYEAQ. Trimming pared 0 bases from V and 3 bases from J, leaving 9 bases between. The CDR3 DNA follows: TGTGCCAGCAGCTTAGCGGGATGGTACTACGAGCAGTACTTC. This encodes CASSLAGWYYEQYF.

This clonotype has just a few counts. The chain links TRBV5-1 to TRBJ2-5; D may match TRBD1 or TRBD2 (6 bases each). This CDR3 has 14 amino acids. Trimming shortened V by 2 bases and J by 4 bases, and 12 bases separated the two germline ends. Germline-derived CDR1 and CDR2 are SGHRS and YFSETQ. For the CDR3, the DNA is TGCGCCAGCAGCTTCTACGGAGGGGGAGAGACCCAGTACTTC. Residues: CASSFYGGGETQYF.

In the case of this clonotype: This may arise from a read error, as a much more abundant clone is one base away. The V gene is TRBV12-3 or TRBV12-4, the J gene TRBJ1-5; 7 nucleotides line up with TRBD1. The CDR3 spans 15 residues. CDR3 sequence reads: CASSPRQGSNQPQRF. For the CDR3, the DNA is TGTGCCAGCAGCCCTCGACAGGGTAGCAATCAGCCCCAGCGTTTT.

This clonotype was seen repeatedly, ten times or more. The chain recombines TRBV28 with TRBJ2-5, with D hard to call. V lost 6 bases, J lost 3 bases, and 11 bases lay in between. CDR1 is MDHEN, CDR2 SYDVKM, per germline. The CDR3 contains 13 residues. The CDR3 region has the DNA TGTGCCAGCAGCAATCTAGTTGAAGAGACCCAGTACTTC. Translated, it gives CASSNLVEETQYF.

This clonotype has more than one count but fewer than ten. The V and J genes are TRBV28 and TRBJ1-1; D gene unclear. Germline CDR1 MDHEN, CDR2 SYDVKM. This CDR3 contains 12 residues. The ends were cut back, 5 bases at V and 1 base at J, with 5 bases in the middle. CDR3 in DNA: TGTGCCAGCAGTGGCCAGAACACTGAAGCTTTCTTT. Amino acid sequence: CASSGQNTEAFF.

The V and J genes are TRBV19 and TRBJ2-3, with 9 bases identical to TRBD2. CDR1 and CDR2 from the germline V gene are LNHDA and SQIVND (reference sequence). CDR3 length: 13 amino acids. The ends lost 11 bases at V and 3 bases at J; junction bases unmatched: 6. CDR3 residues: CACTAGGTDTQYF. As DNA, the CDR3 is TGTGCCTGCACAGCGGGAGGTACAGATACGCAGTATTTT.

The rearrangement joins TRBV28 to TRBJ1-1; perhaps TRBD1 as D (6 bases). This CDR3 is 14 amino acids long. With 6 bases removed from V and 1 base from J, the gap between germline ends came to 12 bases. Germline loops: CDR1 MDHEN, CDR2 SYDVKM. The CDR3 bases are TGTGCCAGCAGCCGCGGGACACCGAACACTGAAGCTTTCTTT. Its protein product is CASSRGTPNTEAFF. The entire variable domain, with the rest obtained from reference TRBV28 and TRBJ1-1, is as follows: DVKVTQSSRYLVKRTGEKVFLECVQDMDHENMFWYRQDPGLGLRLIYFSYDVKMKEKGDIPEGYSVSREKKERFSLILESASTNQTSMYLCASSRGTPNTEAFFGQGTRLTVV.

This clonotype was recorded many times. This chain connects TRBV28 to TRBJ2-3; 9 bases agree with TRBD2. Germline loops: CDR1 MDHEN, CDR2 SYDVKM. Losses at the gene ends were 6 bases for V and 5 bases for J; bases not matched to a gene: 12. The CDR3 totals 16 residues. The CDR3 here is CASSPLNGGRGDTQYF. In nucleotides, the CDR3 is TGTGCCAGCAGCCCCCTAAATGGCGGGAGGGGAGATACGCAGTATTTT. The full variable domain, in which reference TRBV28 and TRBJ2-3 provide the parts outside the CDR3, is DVKVTQSSRYLVKRTGEKVFLECVQDMDHENMFWYRQDPGLGLRLIYFSYDVKMKEKGDIPEGYSVSREKKERFSLILESASTNQTSMYLCASSPLNGGRGDTQYFGPGTRLTVL.

This sequence joins TRBV4-2 and TRBJ2-7; 11 bases agree with TRBD2. The V segment lost 0 bases and the J segment 2 bases; nucleotides outside the gene matches: 3. The CDR3 extends over 16 amino acids. CDR1 LGHNA and CDR2 YNFKEQ come from the germline V gene. Here the CDR3 reads CASSQDRLAGPYEQYF. The CDR3 DNA sequence: TGTGCCAGCAGCCAAGATCGACTAGCGGGACCCTACGAGCAGTACTTC.

CDR3 bases: TGTGCCAGCAGCCAAGACAGGGCCACCGGGGAGCTGTTTTTT. It yields the protein CASSQDRATGELFF. The chain joins TRBV14 to TRBJ2-2; TRBD1 might be the D (5 bases). The CDR3 has 14 residues. V dropped 0 bases and J dropped 4 bases, with 6 bases sitting between them. Germline CDR1 SGHDN, CDR2 FVKESK.

This clonotype was detected a few times. The CDR3 spells CASSHLGGEPGYTF. In DNA form, the CDR3 reads TGTGCCAGCAGCCACCTAGGAGGGGAGCCGGGCTACACCTTC. The gene calls are TRBV3-1 and TRBJ1-2; TRBD1 might be the D (5 bases). Trimming removed 3 bases at V and 8 bases at J, with 16 bases between. CDR3 length equals 14 residues. Germline V gene sequence: CDR1 LGHDT, CDR2 YNNKEL (reference sequence).

The chain is built from TRBV7-2 and TRBJ2-2; D not certain. The CDR3 runs to 14 residues. V was shortened by 1 base and J by 6 bases, with 9 bases between the two germline ends. Germline-derived CDR1 and CDR2 are SGHTA and FQGNSA. Here the CDR3 reads CASSLGAWAGELFF. The CDR3 DNA is TGTGCCAGCAGCTTAGGGGCGTGGGCCGGGGAGCTGTTTTTT.

This clonotype was counted many times. The chain is built from TRBV12-3 or TRBV12-4 and TRBJ2-1; D may be TRBD2 (6 bases). The CDR3 has 14 residues. V was shortened by 6 bases and J by 9 bases, with 18 bases between the two germline ends. The CDR3 coding sequence is TGTGCCAGCAGCCCGGTGGCGGGAAGGGGTGAGCAGTTCTTC. This gives the protein CASSPVAGRGEQFF.

The rearrangement links TRBV5-4 to TRBJ2-5; TRBD2 matches 8 bases. CDR1 and CDR2 from the germline V gene are SGHNT and YYREEE (reference sequence). This CDR3 spans 14 amino acids. Unmatched junction bases numbered 2, after V lost 4 bases and J lost 0 bases. The CDR3 DNA is TGTGCCAGCAGCCGGGGGGGAAACCAAGAGACCCAGTACTTC. Translation gives CASSRGGNQETQYF.

The gene calls are TRBV21-1 and TRBJ2-7; TRBD2 was called by the table and not checked on the DNA. TRBV21-1 is marked as a pseudogene. The CDR3 length is 15 residues. The DNA for the CDR3 is TGTGCCAGCAGCTCTCTAGCGGGGGCAACCTACGAGCAGTACTTC. The encoded protein is CASSSLAGATYEQYF.